The table lists the clone carrying this T cell receptor (beta chain) with a few counts. The source of the sample is a study of cytomegalovirus exposure and HLA in healthy donors. 60 Vbeta and 13 Jbeta primers were used in PCR. In the original workflow: Later, an analysis found tens of millions of unique TCR beta chains, and approximately 10 million of these were shared. TCRdb keeps only in-frame clones here, not all; method: immunoSEQ multiplex PCR. That table gives V, J and clone size, and the DNA gave D and trimming. The sample has 200,000 or so clones; around 87% are singletons. V shed 3 bases and J shed 8 bases, with 11 bases lying between them. This CDR3 is built from 13 residues. CDR1 is MDHEN and CDR2 is SYDVKM in the germline V gene.

The sequencing input was PBMCs. V usage is TRBV28 and J usage is TRBJ2-1; D gene unclear. The source of this sequence is a man aged 30 to 39 in good health and CMV-seronegative. The CDR3: CASSFFRQDEQFF. In DNA form, the CDR3 reads TGTGCCAGCAGTTTTTTTCGGCAGGATGAGCAGTTCTTC.